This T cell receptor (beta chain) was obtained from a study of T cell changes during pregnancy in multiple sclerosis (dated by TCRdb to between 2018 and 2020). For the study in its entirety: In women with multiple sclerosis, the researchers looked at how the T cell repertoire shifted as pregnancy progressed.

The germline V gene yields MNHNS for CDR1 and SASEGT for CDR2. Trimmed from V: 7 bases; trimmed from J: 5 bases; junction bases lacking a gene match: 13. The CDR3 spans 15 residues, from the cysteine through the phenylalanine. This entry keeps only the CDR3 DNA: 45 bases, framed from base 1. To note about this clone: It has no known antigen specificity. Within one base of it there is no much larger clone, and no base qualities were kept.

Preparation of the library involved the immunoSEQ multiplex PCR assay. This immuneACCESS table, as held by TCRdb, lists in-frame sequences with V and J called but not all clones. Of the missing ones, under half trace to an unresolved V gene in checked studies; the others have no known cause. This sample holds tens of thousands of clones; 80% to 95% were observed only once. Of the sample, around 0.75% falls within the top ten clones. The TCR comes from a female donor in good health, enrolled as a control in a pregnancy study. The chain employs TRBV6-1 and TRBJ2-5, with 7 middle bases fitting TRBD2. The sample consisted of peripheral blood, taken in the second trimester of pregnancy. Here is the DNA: TGTGCCAGCACTCCCTCAATGGGGGGAGGGGAGACCCAGTACTTC. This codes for CASTPSMGGGETQYF.